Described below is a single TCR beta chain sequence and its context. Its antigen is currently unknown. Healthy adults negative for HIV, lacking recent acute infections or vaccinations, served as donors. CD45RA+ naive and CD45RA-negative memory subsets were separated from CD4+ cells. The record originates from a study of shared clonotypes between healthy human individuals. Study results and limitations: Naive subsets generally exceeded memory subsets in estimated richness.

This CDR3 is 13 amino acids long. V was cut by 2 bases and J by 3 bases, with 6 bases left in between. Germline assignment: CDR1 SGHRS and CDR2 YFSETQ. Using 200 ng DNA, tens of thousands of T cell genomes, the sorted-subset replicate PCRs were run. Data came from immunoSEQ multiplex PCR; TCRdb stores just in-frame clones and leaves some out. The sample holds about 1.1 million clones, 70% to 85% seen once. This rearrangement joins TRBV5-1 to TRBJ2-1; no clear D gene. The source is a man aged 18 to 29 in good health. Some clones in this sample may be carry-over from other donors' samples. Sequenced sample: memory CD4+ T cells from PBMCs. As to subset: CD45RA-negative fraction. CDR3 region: CASSFGGYNEQFF. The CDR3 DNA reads TGCGCCAGCAGCTTCGGCGGCTACAATGAGCAGTTCTTC.